This TCR beta chain was captured in a study of cytomegalovirus exposure and HLA in healthy donors. The germline CDR1 and CDR2 sequences are MNHEY and SVGAGI. Trimming pared 2 bases from V and 4 bases from J, leaving 17 bases between. The CDR3 contains 16 residues. The PCR contained 60 Vbeta and 13 Jbeta primers. Data came from immunoSEQ multiplex PCR; TCRdb stores just in-frame clones and leaves some out. This table has about 160,000 clones, around nine tenths appearing once. The TCR comes from a woman in her twenties or thirties in good health and CMV-seronegative. What was sequenced was PBMCs. The chain recombines TRBV6-5 with TRBJ1-1; D is possibly TRBD1 (6 bases). The CDR3 DNA reads TGTGCCAGCAGTTACGGTCAGGGGAAGCCAGGCACTGAAGCTTTCTTT. Translation: CASSYGQGKPGTEAFF.